This entry lists 30 T cell receptor beta chains sequenced from one sample in a study of vaccination and CD4 T cells after COVID-19. Cultured CD4+ T cell DNA was sequenced using the Oncomine TCR Beta short-read assay. MiXCR was run by TCRdb on the PCR reads, yielding one entry per CDR3 protein. The sample carries approximately 7,000 distinct CDR3 sequences, 60% to 80% recorded once. Treatment defined: approximately 9-day PBMC culture with coronavirus spike peptide pools or control peptides (ViraFEST assay). No cognate antigen is known for these TCRs. The sample taken for sequencing was CD4+ T cells from blood, cultured in vitro. All receptors come from a human donor who had recovered from COVID-19.

V usage is TRBV5-1 and J usage is TRBJ1-2, with 8 bases matching TRBD1. There are 14 residues in the CDR3. Germline trimming cut 3 bases from V and 8 bases from J; bases unmatched to any gene: 9. CDR1 and CDR2 from the germline V gene are SGHRS and YFSETQ. The CDR3 nucleotides are TGCGCCAGCAGCTCGGGGCAGGGGGCACTAGGCTACACCTTC. Its protein is CASSSGQGALGYTF. The variable domain in full, completed from reference TRBV5-1 and TRBJ1-2, reads KAGVTQTPRYLIKTRGQQVTLSCSPISGHRSVSWYQQTPGQGLQFLFEYFSETQRNKGNFPGRFSGRQFSNSRSEMNVSTLELGDSALYLCASSSGQGALGYTFGSGTRLTVV.

The chain combines TRBV19 with TRBJ1-5, with TRBD1 matching over 8 bases. CDR1 and CDR2 from the germline V gene are LNHDA and SQIVND (reference sequence). Trimming cost V 5 bases and J 0 bases; bases outside gene matches: 12. This CDR3 comprises 18 residues. CDR3: CASSRGTGEGYSNQPQHF. For the CDR3, the DNA is TGTGCCAGTAGTCGGGGGACAGGAGAGGGGTATAGCAATCAGCCCCAGCATTTT.

The V gene is TRBV7-2, the J gene TRBJ2-7; tentative D call: TRBD2 (5 bases). Germline CDR1 reads SGHTA; CDR2 reads FQGNSA. Trimming took off 6 bases at V and 2 bases at J, with 11 bases between the two ends. The length of the CDR3 is 13 residues. This CDR3 reads CASRPTGTYEQYF. CDR3 nucleotide sequence: TGTGCCAGCAGACCGACGGGAACCTACGAGCAGTACTTC.

The chain combines TRBV6-1 with TRBJ1-1; 10 bases align to TRBD1. This CDR3 is 15 amino acids long. The V gene's germline CDR1 is MNHNS and CDR2 SASEGT. Trimming cost V 5 bases and J 1 base; bases outside gene matches: 4. In nucleotides, the CDR3 is TGTGCCAGCAGTAGACAGGGGGCGCAGAACACTGAAGCTTTCTTT. As protein: CASSRQGAQNTEAFF.

The chain recombines TRBV20-1 with TRBJ1-3; D may be TRBD1 (6 bases). The length of the CDR3 is 13 residues. Germline V gene sequence: CDR1 DFQATT, CDR2 SNEGSKA (reference sequence). Trimming pared 5 bases from V and 2 bases from J, leaving 10 bases between. In nucleotides, the CDR3 is TGCAGTGCTCATTACAGGGCTGGAAACACCATATATTTT. Its translation: CSAHYRAGNTIYF.

The chain uses TRBV15 and TRBJ2-1; 9 nucleotides match TRBD2. CDR3 length: 16 amino acids. Germline CDR1 reads LNHNV; CDR2 reads YYDKDF (reference sequence). The J segment lost 8 bases and the V segment lost 0 bases, leaving 8 bases of the junction unmatched. The CDR3 DNA is TGTGCCACCAGCAGAGATCGTGGCGGGGGGGTCGATGAGCAGTTCTTC. It encodes CATSRDRGGGVDEQFF.

The J gene is TRBJ2-3, the V gene TRBV7-3; D is unclear. With 5 bases removed from V and 2 bases from J, the gap between germline ends came to 14 bases. This CDR3 spans 15 amino acids. From germline, CDR1 is SGHTA and CDR2 FQGTGA. This CDR3 is CASSPSGVSTDTQYF. The DNA of the CDR3 is TGTGCCAGCAGCCCCTCTGGGGTCTCCACAGATACGCAGTATTTT.

This clonotype was seen a few times. The chain is built from TRBV7-8 and TRBJ2-1, with 9 bases that match TRBD2. The CDR3 is 15 residues long. With V trimmed by 0 bases and J by 7 bases, 4 bases remained unmatched. CDR1 and CDR2 (germline): SGHVS, FQNEAQ. The CDR3: CASSLASGGSNEQFF. In DNA, the CDR3 is TGTGCCAGCAGCTTAGCCAGCGGGGGGAGTAATGAGCAGTTCTTC.

The CDR3 coding sequence is TGTGCCATCAGTTTTACGGAGCCTCCTAGCGAGCAGTACTTC. Translated: CAISFTEPPSEQYF. The chain combines TRBV10-3 with TRBJ2-7, with D unresolved. CDR1 is ENHRY and CDR2 is SYGVKD in the germline V gene. Trimming left V 5 bases short and J 6 bases short, with 17 bases between. This CDR3 has 14 residues.

The chain is built from TRBV19 and TRBJ1-2; 8 bases fit TRBD1. This CDR3 contains 16 residues. From germline, CDR1 is LNHDA and CDR2 SQIVND (reference sequence). The junction had 8 bases not matched to a gene; V was cut back by 1 base and J by 4 bases. CDR3 sequence (DNA): TGTGCCAGTAGTATAGGAGACAGGGGTGGTATCTATGGCTACACCTTC. Amino acids: CASSIGDRGGIYGYTF.

This chain links TRBV19 with TRBJ2-1, with 7 bases that match TRBD1. Trimming cost V 7 bases and J 4 bases; bases outside gene matches: 4. Germline V gene sequence: CDR1 LNHDA, CDR2 SQIVND (reference sequence). This CDR3 comprises 13 residues. The CDR3 region is CASNPGQYNEQFF. The CDR3 DNA follows: TGTGCCAGTAACCCGGGACAGTACAATGAGCAGTTCTTC.

This CDR3 reads CSARKGSGQPQHF. CDR3 bases: TGCAGTGCTAGGAAGGGTTCGGGACAGCCCCAGCATTTT. The chain has TRBV20-1 and TRBJ1-5; unclear D gene. Germline V lookup: CDR1 DFQATT, CDR2 SNEGSKA (reference sequence). The CDR3 is 13 residues long. V lost 3 bases to trimming and J lost 7 bases, with 13 bases between them.

The chain employs TRBV2 and TRBJ1-2, with 7 bases matching TRBD1. The CDR3 covers 14 residues. The germline V gene encodes CDR1 SNHLY and CDR2 FYNNEI. V gave up 4 bases and J gave up 4 bases; unmatched junction bases: 6. In nucleotides, the CDR3 is TGTGCCAGCAGTGGGACAGGCCAGGGCTATGGCTACACCTTC. It translates to CASSGTGQGYGYTF.

This chain joins TRBV6-5 and TRBJ1-1, with TRBD1 matching over 9 bases. Germline values: CDR1 MNHEY, CDR2 SVGAGI. The CDR3 has 14 residues. The ends lost 4 bases at V and 6 bases at J; junction bases unmatched: 6. DNA of the CDR3: TGTGCCAGCAGTTGGGGGACAGGGAATTCTGAAGCTTTCTTT. It translates to CASSWGTGNSEAFF.

The chain carries TRBV6-1 and TRBJ1-1, with a possible D match to TRBD1 (5 bases). CDR1 is MNHNS and CDR2 is SASEGT in the germline V gene. V was cut by 7 bases and J by 3 bases, with 12 bases left in between. The CDR3 contains 13 residues. CDR3 in amino acids: CASTKGIHTEAFF. As DNA, the CDR3 is TGTGCCAGCACTAAGGGGATACACACTGAAGCTTTCTTT.

The rearrangement links TRBV4-3 to TRBJ1-1, with TRBD1 matching 7 bases. This CDR3 region has 12 residues. Unmatched junction bases numbered 5, after V lost 3 bases and J lost 10 bases. In germline, CDR1 is LGHNA, CDR2 YSLEER. The CDR3 nucleotides read TGCGCCAGCAGCCATACAGGGGATCCAGCTTTCTTT. Amino acids: CASSHTGDPAFF.

The rearrangement uses TRBV15 and TRBJ2-3; tentatively, D is TRBD1 (5 bases). Per the germline V gene, CDR1 is LNHNV and CDR2 is YYDKDF (reference sequence). Trimming cost V 6 bases and J 1 base, with 17 bases left between them. The CDR3 spans 16 residues. The CDR3 loop is CATSGHTNSGTDTQYF. CDR3 nucleotides: TGTGCCACCAGTGGACACACCAACTCTGGCACAGATACGCAGTATTTT.

V and J are TRBV7-8 and TRBJ1-5; no reliable D call. V lost 5 bases and J lost 6, with 23 bases in between. Germline CDR1 SGHVS, CDR2 FQNEAQ. The CDR3 sequence is 17 residues long. CDR3 region: CASSPGRRRSMGQPQHF. The CDR3 DNA reads as TGTGCCAGCAGCCCCGGTCGGCGTCGATCGATGGGTCAGCCCCAGCATTTT.

The rearrangement links TRBV6-1 to TRBJ2-1, with D possibly being TRBD1 (6 bases). The J call could be wrong; TRBJ2-7 is a better fit for the DNA end. The CDR3 loop spans 14 amino acids. Germline CDR1 and CDR2: MNHNS and SASEGT. CDR3 loop: CASSLTGTTDEQYF. CDR3 bases: TGTGCCAGCAGCCTTACCGGGACAACCGACGAGCAGTACTTC.

The chain couples TRBV7-2 to TRBJ2-3; 7 bases are a match to TRBD2. The CDR3 totals 15 residues. V shed 8 bases and J 5 bases; nucleotides not matched to a gene: 13. Per germline, CDR1 SGHTA and CDR2 FQGNSA. The CDR3 bases are TGTGCCAGCCGCGGTGCGACTAGCCGGGGAGATACGCAGTATTTT. It translates to CASRGATSRGDTQYF.

The chain carries TRBV7-2 and TRBJ1-3; TRBD1 matches 7 bases. J was trimmed by 1 base and V by 3 bases; bases with no gene match: 6. This CDR3 has 16 residues. Germline loops: CDR1 SGHTA, CDR2 FQGNSA. In DNA form, the CDR3 reads TGTGCCAGCAGCTTTTGGACAGGACGATCTGGAAACACCATATATTTT. The encoded protein is CASSFWTGRSGNTIYF. The whole variable domain, remainder taken from reference TRBV7-2 and TRBJ1-3, is GAGVSQSPSNKVTEKGKDVELRCDPISGHTALYWYRQSLGQGLEFLIYFQGNSAPDKSGLPSDRFSAERTGGSVSTLTIQRTQQEDSAVYLCASSFWTGRSGNTIYFGEGSWLTVV.

By proportion, this clonotype is large. The chain joins TRBV2 to TRBJ1-6; a possible D gene is TRBD1 (6 bases). Germline CDR1 is SNHLY and CDR2 is FYNNEI. This CDR3 has 14 amino acids. V lost 7 bases and J 10 bases, leaving 17 bases between the germline ends. The CDR3 sequence is CASTSAGERSPLHF. The CDR3 nucleotides are TGTGCCAGCACTTCGGCAGGGGAAAGATCACCCCTCCACTTT.

This clonotype came up a few times. The chain recombines TRBV15 with TRBJ1-5, with D uncertain. V was clipped by 1 base and J by 3 bases, with 1 base between them. This CDR3 contains 12 residues. Per germline, CDR1 LNHNV and CDR2 YYDKDF (reference sequence). CDR3 protein: CATSRVNQPQHF. The CDR3, as DNA: TGTGCCACCAGCAGAGTCAATCAGCCCCAGCATTTT.

In DNA form, the CDR3 reads TGTGCCAGCAGTATCGTAAACACCGGGGAGCTGTTTTTT. Translated: CASSIVNTGELFF. The chain has TRBV6-2 or TRBV6-3 and TRBJ2-2; D uncertain. This CDR3 has 13 residues. Trimming stripped 5 bases from V and 2 bases from J, with 6 bases between. CDR1 is MNHEY, CDR2 SVGEGT, per germline.

The chain is built from TRBV6-1 and TRBJ1-2; possibly TRBD1 for D (5 bases). The CDR3 is made up of 13 amino acids. The germline V and J ends were trimmed by 1 base and 7 bases, with 10 bases remaining between them. In germline, CDR1 is MNHNS, CDR2 SASEGT. The CDR3 here is CASSEERDSGYTF. The CDR3 region has the DNA TGTGCCAGCAGTGAAGAGCGGGACTCTGGCTACACCTTC.

This clonotype is categorized as large. The chain uses TRBV19 and TRBJ1-5, with TRBD1 matching over 8 bases. The ends lost 5 bases at V and 2 bases at J; junction bases unmatched: 5. The V gene's germline CDR1 is LNHDA and CDR2 SQIVND (reference sequence). CDR3 length: 15 amino acids. The CDR3 DNA is TGTGCCAGTAGTCCCCTGACAGGGGGCAATCAGCCCCAGCATTTT. Residues: CASSPLTGGNQPQHF.

This chain connects TRBV6-5 to TRBJ2-3; the D gene could be TRBD1 or TRBD2 (5 bases each). V lost 1 base and J lost 0, with 17 bases in between. Germline loops: CDR1 MNHEY, CDR2 SVGAGI. The CDR3 contains 18 residues. DNA of the CDR3: TGTGCCAGCAGTTACTACCCGGGACCCCTAACTAGCACAGATACGCAGTATTTT. Translating it yields CASSYYPGPLTSTDTQYF.

The genes are TRBV29-1 and TRBJ1-1; D not resolved. Germline V lookup: CDR1 SQVTM, CDR2 ANQGSEA. V was trimmed by 5 bases and J by 0 bases, leaving 7 bases between them. The CDR3 spans 12 residues. CDR3 coding DNA: TGCAGCGTTCTGTTCATGAACACTGAAGCTTTCTTT. It is translated as CSVLFMNTEAFF. The entire variable domain, with the rest obtained from reference TRBV29-1 and TRBJ1-1, is as follows: SAVISQKPSRDICQRGTSLTIQCQVDSQVTMMFWYRQQPGQSLTLIATANQGSEATYESGFVIDKFPISRPNLTFSTLTVSNMSPEDSSIYLCSVLFMNTEAFFGQGTRLTVV.

The CDR3 coding sequence is TGTGCCAGCAGCCCAGGTCGAGGGGACAGGGGTGGCTACACCTTC. It is translated as CASSPGRGDRGGYTF. This chain connects TRBV11-3 to TRBJ1-2; TRBD1 aligns across 10 bases. Trimming at V came to 5 bases and at J to 7 bases, leaving 10 bases not matched to a gene. CDR3 length: 15 amino acids. Germline V gene sequence: CDR1 SGHNT, CDR2 YENEEA.

The chain carries TRBV7-9 and TRBJ2-1; 10 nucleotides agree with TRBD1. The CDR3 is 16 residues long. Unmatched junction bases numbered 4, after V lost 4 bases and J lost 1 base. Germline values: CDR1 SEHNR, CDR2 FQNEAQ (reference sequence). The CDR3 region is CASSSDRGLSYNEQFF. In nucleotides, the CDR3 is TGTGCCAGCAGCTCCGACAGGGGGCTATCCTACAATGAGCAGTTCTTC.